These T cell receptor beta chains were read from a single sample in a study of beta chain features in type 1 diabetes. Only in-frame clones appear in the TCRdb table, and some are missing; sequencing was by immunoSEQ multiplex PCR. The data contain 150,000 to 200,000 clones, roughly 10% of them singletons. The source material was central memory CD4+ T cells from blood. The receptors derive from a woman in her 30s with type 1 diabetes. Each CDR3 is given with its conserved first and last residue. A D gene is named only where the DNA matches it firmly. A row's size may be missing; if present it is once, few, many or a size class.

>TRBV5-1|.|few|TRBJ1-1
TGCGCCAGCAGGCGGGAGTCGGGCACTGAAGCTTTCTTT
CASRRESGTEAFF
>TRBV11-3|.|.|TRBJ1-2
TGTGCCAGCAGCCCCACCCCCAGGGTTGGCTACACCTTC
CASSPTPRVGYTF
>TRBV28|TRBD1|.|TRBJ1-2
TGTGCCAGCAGGGGACAGCCCTATGGCTACACCTTC
CASRGQPYGYTF
>TRBV6-5|TRBD2|few|TRBJ2-1
TGTGCCAGCAGTCCTGGACTAGCGGGAGGCAATGAGCAGTTCTTC
CASSPGLAGGNEQFF
>TRBV7-9|.|few|TRBJ2-1
TGTGCCAGCAGCCCCACCGGGACAGGGACTAGAGGGTTCTTC
CASSPTGTGTRGFF
>TRBV7-9|TRBD1|.|TRBJ1-1
TGTGCCAGCAGCCAGACAGGGGGGGTTGAAGCTTTCTTT
CASSQTGGVEAFF
>TRBV7-8|TRBD2|.|TRBJ2-3
TGTGCCAGCAGCTTAGTGGGGACTAGCGGGACCGGCGAAGATACGCAGTATTTT
CASSLVGTSGTGEDTQYF
>TRBV19|.|.|TRBJ2-7
TGTGCCAGTAGTATAGGAAGGGGATCCGAGCAGTACTTC
CASSIGRGSEQYF
>TRBV19|TRBD2|.|TRBJ2-1
TGTGCCAGCGGGACTAGCGGCTACAATGAGCAGTTCTTC
CASGTSGYNEQFF
>TRBV6-5|.|.|TRBJ1-1
TGTGCCAGCAGGGACGGGGGTCGAAACACTGAAGCTTTCTTT
CASRDGGRNTEAFF
>TRBV6-1|TRBD2|few|TRBJ2-1
TGTGCCAGCAGTGTGCAGACTAGCGGGAGTGGGGATGAGCAGTTCTTC
CASSVQTSGSGDEQFF
>TRBV5-1|TRBD1|few|TRBJ2-2
TGCGCCAGCAGCCGAGGACAGGAAAGAACCGGGGAGCTGTTTTTT
CASSRGQERTGELFF
>TRBV30|.|.|TRBJ1-3
TGTGCCTGGAGTGAGCCCGGGACTTTGGGAAACACCATATATTTT
CAWSEPGTLGNTIYF
>TRBV9|TRBD2|few|TRBJ2-2
TGTGCCAGCAGCGTAGGGGTCGAGTTAGCGGGAGACACCGGGGAGCTGTTTTTT
CASSVGVELAGDTGELFF
>TRBV7-3|.|.|TRBJ1-2
TGTGCCAGCAGCTCGGACGGGGAAAACTATGGCTACACCTTC
CASSSDGENYGYTF
>TRBV5-6|.|.|TRBJ2-7
TGTGCCAGCAGCTTGGTGGGTAGCGGCGAATACGAGCAGTACTTC
CASSLVGSGEYEQYF
>TRBV7-2|TRBD2|few|TRBJ2-3
TGTGCCAGCAGCCGAGTGTGGGGGAGGGCAGATACGCAGTATTTT
CASSRVWGRADTQYF
>TRBV28|.|few|TRBJ1-1
TGTGCCAGCCTGACAGAGCAGAACACTGAAGCTTTCTTT
CASLTEQNTEAFF
>TRBV7-6|.|once|TRBJ2-3
TGTGCCAGCAGCCCCCACACAGATACGCAGTATTTT
CASSPHTDTQYF
>TRBV20-1|.|few|TRBJ1-2
TGCAGTGCTAGAGATCTCGATGGCTACACCTTC
CSARDLDGYTF
>TRBV11-2|.|few|TRBJ1-2
TGTGCCAGCAGCTCAGGGGATTCCCTCTATGGCTACACCTTC
CASSSGDSLYGYTF
>TRBV28|TRBD2|.|TRBJ2-1
TGTGCCAGCTATCTAGCGGGAGCCTTCAATGAGCAGTTCTTC
CASYLAGAFNEQFF
>TRBV4-2|TRBD2|.|TRBJ2-1
TGTGCCAGCAGCCAAGATTTCCAGCGGGGGAACAATGAGCAGTTCTTC
CASSQDFQRGNNEQFF
>TRBV5-4|TRBD2|few|TRBJ2-5
TGTGCCATCAAGCGGGAGGATGTCGAGACCCAGTACTTC
CAIKREDVETQYF
>TRBV18|.|few|TRBJ1-1
TGTGCCAGCTCACCACGGGGAGGGGGAGGTACTGAAGCTTTCTTT
CASSPRGGGGTEAFF
>TRBV6-1|TRBD2|.|TRBJ2-5
TGTGCCAGCCGCAAAGCGGGAATGGAGACCCAGTACTTC
CASRKAGMETQYF
>TRBV29-1|TRBD2|.|TRBJ2-1
TGCAGCGTTGACCTTTCGGCTAGCGGGAAGGACAATGAGCAGTTCTTC
CSVDLSASGKDNEQFF
>TRBV6-5|TRBD1|few|TRBJ2-7
TGTGCCAGCAGCCGGGGGCAGGGGGCGGGCGAGCAGTACTTC
CASSRGQGAGEQYF
>TRBV5-1|.|few|TRBJ1-2
TGCGCCAGCAGCGAACCGGGTTCTTATGGCTACACCTTC
CASSEPGSYGYTF
>TRBV5-1|.|.|TRBJ2-1
TGCGCCAGCAGCTTGGTGGAGAGCTCCTACAATGAGCAGTTCTTC
CASSLVESSYNEQFF
>TRBV6-5|TRBD1|few|TRBJ1-1
TGTGCCAGCAGAGCCGGGACAGTGAACACTGAAGCTTTCTTT
CASRAGTVNTEAFF
>TRBV28|.|.|TRBJ1-2
TGTGCCAGCAGTCCACAGGCGGCTATAAGAGCTAACCGTGGCTACACCTTC
CASSPQAAIRANRGYTF
>TRBV4-1|TRBD1|.|TRBJ2-7
TGCGCCAGCAGCCCCCAGGGGGCGTGGGTCGACGAGCAGTACTTC
CASSPQGAWVDEQYF
>TRBV12-5|.|.|TRBJ1-1
TGTGCTAGTGGTTTGGAACAGGGAACTGAAGCTTTCTTT
CASGLEQGTEAFF
>TRBV15|TRBD2|few|TRBJ2-1
TGTGCCACCAGCAGAGCTGCTTCAGGAGCGGGAGAGGATGAGCAGTTCTTC
CATSRAASGAGEDEQFF
>TRBV5-1|.|.|TRBJ1-1
TGCGCCAGCAGCTATTCAGGGGTCACTGAAGCTTTCTTT
CASSYSGVTEAFF
>TRBV6-5|.|.|TRBJ2-3
TGTGCCAGTAATTCTAGGTCAACTAGCACAGATACGCAGTATTTT
CASNSRSTSTDTQYF
>TRBV30|TRBD2|few|TRBJ2-3
TGTGCCTGCAGACTAGCGGGAGGGGTAGATACGCAGTATTTT
CACRLAGGVDTQYF
>TRBV15|.|few|TRBJ1-2
TGTGCCACCAGCAGAGCCCGAGACATCTCGAACTATGGCTACACCTTC
CATSRARDISNYGYTF
>TRBV30|.|few|TRBJ1-2
TGTGCCTGGAGTGTACGGATGACTTCTAACTATGGCTACACCTTC
CAWSVRMTSNYGYTF
>TRBV18|.|.|TRBJ1-3
TGTGCCAGCTCACGAGGCATTGGGGACGGGAGCTCTGGAAACACCATATATTTT
CASSRGIGDGSSGNTIYF
>TRBV4-3|TRBD1|few|TRBJ2-5
TGCGCCAGCAGGGCCAGGGGGCAAGAGACCCAGTACTTC
CASRARGQETQYF
>TRBV6-5|TRBD1|.|TRBJ2-4
TGTGCCAGCAGTAACTACCAGGGGGCTGTAGACATTCAGTACTTC
CASSNYQGAVDIQYF
>TRBV29-1|TRBD1|few|TRBJ1-3
TGCAGCGTTGCGCGGCAGGGGGTCTCGAGCTCTGGAAACACCATATATTTT
CSVARQGVSSSGNTIYF
>TRBV7-3|.|few|TRBJ1-1
TGTGCCAGCAGCTGGACTCCCGGGACTGAAGCTTTCTTT
CASSWTPGTEAFF
>TRBV28|.|once|TRBJ1-5
TGTGCCAGCAGTTTACAGCAGGGGTATAGCAATCAGCCCCAGCATTTT
CASSLQQGYSNQPQHF
>TRBV30|.|few|TRBJ2-2
TGTGCCTGGAGCGGGGTGGCGAACACCGGGGAGCTGTTTTTT
CAWSGVANTGELFF
>TRBV6-6|.|.|TRBJ2-3
TGTGCCAGCAGCCGGGGTACGCAGTATTTT
CASSRGTQYF
>TRBV30|.|.|TRBJ1-2
TGTGCCTGGAGTGTCCAGAACTATGGCTACACCTTC
CAWSVQNYGYTF
>TRBV5-1|TRBD2|few|TRBJ2-1
TGCGCCAGCAGCTTGGAACTAGCGGACAATGAGCAGTTCTTC
CASSLELADNEQFF
>TRBV7-9|TRBD1|.|TRBJ2-7
TGTGCCAGCACTCCCACCGGGACAGAGCCTCACGAGCAGTACTTC
CASTPTGTEPHEQYF